This record covers a single T cell receptor (beta chain). Its antigen remains unknown. The germline CDR1 and CDR2 sequences are MDHEN and SYDVKM. The CDR3 runs to 14 residues. The germline V and J ends were trimmed by 1 base and 8 bases, with 11 bases remaining between them. The data were taken from a study of PD-1 blockade in classical Hodgkin lymphoma. This table comes from immunoSEQ multiplex PCR, and its TCRdb copy is limited to in-frame clones, with some not included. The table has 30,000 to 50,000 clones, about 82% seen once. Overall study findings and caveats: Relapsed/refractory patients reportedly had the lowest baseline TCR diversity, below newly diagnosed patients, who were below healthy donors. Significant TCR diversity gains by C4D1 occurred in CD4+ but not CD8+ cells. Baseline diversity in complete responders resembled that of newly diagnosed patients.

Relapse after autologous stem cell transplantation occurred in every patient, and brentuximab vedotin exposure varied. The sequencing here drew on peripheral blood mononuclear cells (PBMCs), taken at baseline. This TCR was sampled from a human donor with classical Hodgkin lymphoma. This rearrangement joins TRBV28 to TRBJ1-4; D gene ambiguous. CDR3 nucleotides: TGTGCCAGCAGTTTATCGGGTACCGAGGAAAAACTGTTTTTT. Its translation is CASSLSGTEEKLFF.